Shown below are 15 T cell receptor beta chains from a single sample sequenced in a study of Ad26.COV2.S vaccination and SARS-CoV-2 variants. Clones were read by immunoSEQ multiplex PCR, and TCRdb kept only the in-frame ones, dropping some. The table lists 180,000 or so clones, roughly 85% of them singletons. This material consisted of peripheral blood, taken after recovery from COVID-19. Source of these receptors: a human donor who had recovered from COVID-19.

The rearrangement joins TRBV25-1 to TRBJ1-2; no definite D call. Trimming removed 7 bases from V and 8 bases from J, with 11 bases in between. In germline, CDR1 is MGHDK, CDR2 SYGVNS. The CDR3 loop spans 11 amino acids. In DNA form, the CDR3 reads TGTGCCAGCAAGGACGGACGCGGCTACACCTTC. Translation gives CASKDGRGYTF.

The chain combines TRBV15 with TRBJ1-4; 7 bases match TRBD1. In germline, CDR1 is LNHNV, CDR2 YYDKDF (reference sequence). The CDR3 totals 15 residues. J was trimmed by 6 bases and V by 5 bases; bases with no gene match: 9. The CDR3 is CATSAEDRDDEKLFF. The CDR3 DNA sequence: TGTGCCACCAGCGCCGAAGACAGGGATGATGAAAAACTGTTTTTT.

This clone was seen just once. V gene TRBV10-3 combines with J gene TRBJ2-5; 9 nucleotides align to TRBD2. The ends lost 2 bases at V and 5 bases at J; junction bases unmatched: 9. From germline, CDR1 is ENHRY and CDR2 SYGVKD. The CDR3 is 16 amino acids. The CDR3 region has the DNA TGTGCCATCAGTGAGGGGTTAGCGGGAGTATCGGAGACCCAGTACTTC. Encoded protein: CAISEGLAGVSETQYF.

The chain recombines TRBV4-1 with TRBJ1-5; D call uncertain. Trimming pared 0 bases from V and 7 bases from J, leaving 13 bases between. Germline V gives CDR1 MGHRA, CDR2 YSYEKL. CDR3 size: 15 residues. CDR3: CASSQDPHIFQPQHF. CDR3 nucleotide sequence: TGCGCCAGCAGCCAAGATCCCCATATCTTCCAGCCCCAGCATTTT.

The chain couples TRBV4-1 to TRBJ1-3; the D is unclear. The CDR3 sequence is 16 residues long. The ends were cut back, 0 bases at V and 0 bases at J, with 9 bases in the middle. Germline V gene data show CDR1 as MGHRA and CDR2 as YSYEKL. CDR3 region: CASSQDRWSSGNTIYF. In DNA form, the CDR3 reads TGCGCCAGCAGCCAAGATCGTTGGAGCTCTGGAAACACCATATATTTT.

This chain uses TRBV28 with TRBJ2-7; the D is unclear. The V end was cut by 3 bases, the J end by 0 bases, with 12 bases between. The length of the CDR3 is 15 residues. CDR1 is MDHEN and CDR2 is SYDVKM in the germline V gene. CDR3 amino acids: CASSFPSLSSYEQYF. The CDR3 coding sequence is TGTGCCAGCAGTTTCCCGTCGCTAAGCTCCTACGAGCAGTACTTC.

The CDR3 DNA is TGTGCCACCAGCGACAGAACCATAATCAATGAGCAGTTCTTC. Its translation: CATSDRTIINEQFF. The gene calls are TRBV24-1 and TRBJ2-1; a possible D gene is TRBD1 (5 bases). V gave up 7 bases and J gave up 6 bases, with 15 bases separating them. Germline V gene lookup returns CDR1 KGHDR and CDR2 SFDVKD. The CDR3 runs to 14 residues.

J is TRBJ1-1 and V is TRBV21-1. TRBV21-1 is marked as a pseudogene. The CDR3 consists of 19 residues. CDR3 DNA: TGTGCCAGCAGCAAAAAGACCGGGGTGTGCCGGAGTATGAACACTGAAGCTTTCTTT. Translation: CASSKKTGVCRSMNTEAFF.

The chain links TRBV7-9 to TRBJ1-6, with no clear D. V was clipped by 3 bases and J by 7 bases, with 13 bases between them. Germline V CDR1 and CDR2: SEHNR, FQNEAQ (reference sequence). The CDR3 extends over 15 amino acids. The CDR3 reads CASSLGGSLNSPLHF. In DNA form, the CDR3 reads TGTGCCAGCAGCTTGGGCGGCAGCCTGAATTCACCCCTCCACTTT.

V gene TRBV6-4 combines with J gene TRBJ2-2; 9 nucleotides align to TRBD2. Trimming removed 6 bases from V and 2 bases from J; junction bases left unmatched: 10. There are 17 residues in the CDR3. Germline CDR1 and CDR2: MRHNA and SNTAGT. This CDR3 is CASSPWASGINTGELFF. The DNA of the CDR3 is TGTGCCAGCAGCCCCTGGGCTAGCGGGATCAACACCGGGGAGCTGTTTTTT.

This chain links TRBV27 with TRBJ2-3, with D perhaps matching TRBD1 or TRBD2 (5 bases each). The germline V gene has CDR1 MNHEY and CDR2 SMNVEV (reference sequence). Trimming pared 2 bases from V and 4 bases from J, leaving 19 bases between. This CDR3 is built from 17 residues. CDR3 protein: CASSLSWGRTLPDTQYF. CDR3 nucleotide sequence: TGTGCCAGCAGTTTAAGCTGGGGACGGACCCTCCCAGATACGCAGTATTTT.

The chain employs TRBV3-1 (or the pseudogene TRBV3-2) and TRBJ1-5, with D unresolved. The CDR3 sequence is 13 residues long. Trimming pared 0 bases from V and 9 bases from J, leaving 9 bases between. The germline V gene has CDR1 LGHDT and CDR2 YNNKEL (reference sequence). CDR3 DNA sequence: TGTGCCAGCAGCCAAGAAAGTCTGGGGCCCCAGCATTTT. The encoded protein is CASSQESLGPQHF.

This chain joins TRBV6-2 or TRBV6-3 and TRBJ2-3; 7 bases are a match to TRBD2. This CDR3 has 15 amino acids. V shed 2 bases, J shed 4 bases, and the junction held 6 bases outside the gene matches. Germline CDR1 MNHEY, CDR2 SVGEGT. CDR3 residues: CASSYGLAVSDTQYF. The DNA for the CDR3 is TGTGCCAGCAGTTACGGGCTAGCGGTCTCAGATACGCAGTATTTT.

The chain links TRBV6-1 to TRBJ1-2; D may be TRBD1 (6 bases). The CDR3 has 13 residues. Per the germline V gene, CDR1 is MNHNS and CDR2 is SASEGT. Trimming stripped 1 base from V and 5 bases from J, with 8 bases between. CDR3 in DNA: TGTGCCAGCAGTGAAGGGGGGCGGTATGGCTACACCTTC. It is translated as CASSEGGRYGYTF.

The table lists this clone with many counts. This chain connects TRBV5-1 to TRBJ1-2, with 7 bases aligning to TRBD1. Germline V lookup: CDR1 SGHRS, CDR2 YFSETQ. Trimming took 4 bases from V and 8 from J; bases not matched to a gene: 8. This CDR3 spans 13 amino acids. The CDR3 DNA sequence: TGCGCCAGCAGCCCCGACAGGGAGATCGGCTACACCTTC. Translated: CASSPDREIGYTF.